This T cell receptor (beta chain) was identified during a study of CD8 T cells in ankylosing spondylitis. Study outcomes and limitations: Matched ankylosing spondylitis synovial fluid reportedly showed significant enrichment of disease-linked clones. For ankylosing spondylitis blood, a TCR beta motif of about eight highly homologous variants appeared characteristic. Researchers report that disease-linked clones proved CD8+ and relatively rare in peripheral blood.

CDR1 MNHEY and CDR2 SVGEGT come from the germline V gene. The CDR3 consists of 15 residues. Trimming took 10 bases from V and 3 from J; bases not matched to a gene: 11. For this clonotype: Its antigen remains unknown.

One entry per CDR3 protein results from TCRdb running MiXCR on the 5' RACE reads. The sample has hundreds of thousands of distinct CDR3 sequences, 12% seen once; the top ten hold under 0.6%. Input material: blood, either unsorted or a sorted T cell fraction (not recorded which). This clonotype was obtained from a male donor with ankylosing spondylitis. The rearrangement uses TRBV6-2 or TRBV6-3 and TRBJ2-7; 11 bases match TRBD2. The CDR3 DNA is TGTGCCAACAACCTAGCGGGAGGTAGGGTCTACGAGCAGTACTTC. It is translated as CANNLAGGRVYEQYF.